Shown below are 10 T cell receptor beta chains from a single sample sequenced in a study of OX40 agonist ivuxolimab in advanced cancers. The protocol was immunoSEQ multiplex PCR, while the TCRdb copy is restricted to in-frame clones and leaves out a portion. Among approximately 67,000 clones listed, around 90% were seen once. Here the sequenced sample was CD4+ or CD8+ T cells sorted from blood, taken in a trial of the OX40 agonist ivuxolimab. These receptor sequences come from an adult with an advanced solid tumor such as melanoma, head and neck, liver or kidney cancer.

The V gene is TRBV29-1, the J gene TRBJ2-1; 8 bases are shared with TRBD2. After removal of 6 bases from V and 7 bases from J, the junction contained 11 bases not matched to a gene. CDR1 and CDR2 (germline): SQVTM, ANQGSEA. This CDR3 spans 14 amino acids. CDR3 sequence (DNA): TGCAGCGTAAAGGGACTAGGGCATTTAAATGAGCAGTTCTTC. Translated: CSVKGLGHLNEQFF.

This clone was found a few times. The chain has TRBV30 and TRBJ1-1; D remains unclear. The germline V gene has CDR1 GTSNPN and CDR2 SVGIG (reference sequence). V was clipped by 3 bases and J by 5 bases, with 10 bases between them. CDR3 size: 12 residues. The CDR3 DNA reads TGTGCCTGGAGGGACTTCGGGACTGAAGCTTTCTTT. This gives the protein CAWRDFGTEAFF. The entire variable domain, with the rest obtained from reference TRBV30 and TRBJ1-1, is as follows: SQTIHQWPATLVQPVGSPLSLECTVEGTSNPNLYWYRQAAGRGLQLLFYSVGIGQISSEVPQNLSASRPQDRQFILSSKKLLLSDSGFYLCAWRDFGTEAFFGQGTRLTVV.

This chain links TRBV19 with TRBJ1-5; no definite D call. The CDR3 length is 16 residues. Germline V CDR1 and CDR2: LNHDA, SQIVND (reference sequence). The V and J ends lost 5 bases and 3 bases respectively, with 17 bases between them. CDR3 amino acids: CASSLMTRSNNQPQHF. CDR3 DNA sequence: TGTGCCAGTAGTCTAATGACCCGAAGTAACAATCAGCCCCAGCATTTT.

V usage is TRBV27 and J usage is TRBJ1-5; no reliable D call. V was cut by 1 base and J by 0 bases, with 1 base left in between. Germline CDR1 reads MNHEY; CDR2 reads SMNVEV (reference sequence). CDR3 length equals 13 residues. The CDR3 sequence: CASSLFSNQPQHF. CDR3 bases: TGTGCCAGCAGTTTATTTAGCAATCAGCCCCAGCATTTT.

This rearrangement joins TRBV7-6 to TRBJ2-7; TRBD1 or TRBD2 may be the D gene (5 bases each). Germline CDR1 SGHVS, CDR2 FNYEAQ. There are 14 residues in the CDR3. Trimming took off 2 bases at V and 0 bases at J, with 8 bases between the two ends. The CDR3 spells CASSLRGVSYEQYF. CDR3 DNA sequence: TGTGCCAGCAGCTTACGAGGGGTCTCCTACGAGCAGTACTTC.

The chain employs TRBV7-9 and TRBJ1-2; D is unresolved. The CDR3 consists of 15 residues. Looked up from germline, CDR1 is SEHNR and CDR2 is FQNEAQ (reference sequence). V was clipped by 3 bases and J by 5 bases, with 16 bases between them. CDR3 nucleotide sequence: TGTGCCAGCAGCTTCCCCTCGCTAGACCATTATGGCTACACCTTC. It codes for CASSFPSLDHYGYTF.

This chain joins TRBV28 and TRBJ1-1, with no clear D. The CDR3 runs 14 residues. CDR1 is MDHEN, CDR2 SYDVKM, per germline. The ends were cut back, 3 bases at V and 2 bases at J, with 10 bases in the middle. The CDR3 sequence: CASSLWRVNTEAFF. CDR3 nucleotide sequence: TGTGCCAGCAGTTTGTGGCGGGTAAACACTGAAGCTTTCTTT.

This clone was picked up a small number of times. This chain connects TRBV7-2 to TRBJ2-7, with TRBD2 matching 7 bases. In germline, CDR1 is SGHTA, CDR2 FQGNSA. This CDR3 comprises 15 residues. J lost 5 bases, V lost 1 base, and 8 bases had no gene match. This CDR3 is CASSLEGREINEQYF. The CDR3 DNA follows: TGTGCCAGCAGCTTAGAAGGGCGGGAGATAAACGAGCAGTACTTC.

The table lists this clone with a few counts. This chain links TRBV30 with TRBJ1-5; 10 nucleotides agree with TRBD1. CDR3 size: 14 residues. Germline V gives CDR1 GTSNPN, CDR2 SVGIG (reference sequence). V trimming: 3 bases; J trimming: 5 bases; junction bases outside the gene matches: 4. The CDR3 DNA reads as TGTGCCTGGAGCCCGGGACAGGGGCATCAGCCCCAGCATTTT. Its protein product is CAWSPGQGHQPQHF.

The DNA of the CDR3 is TGTGCCAGCTCACCTAAAGGACCCCTCGTTGCAACTAATGAAAAACTGTTTTTT. It yields the protein CASSPKGPLVATNEKLFF. The genes are TRBV18 and TRBJ1-4, with D unresolved. Deletions cut 3 bases from V and 0 bases from J, with 17 bases between. Germline V lookup: CDR1 KGHSH, CDR2 LQKENI. The CDR3 runs to 18 residues.